The sequence of this TCR beta chain was determined in a study of blood T cell repertoires in COVID-19. Study as a whole: T cells, B-cell-depleted T cells, or PBMCs supplied cDNA or gDNA.

Participants spanned ages about 18 to 100 years and resided in fewer than 30 US areas. Categorization into cohorts depended on clinical history that participants reported. With 6 bases clipped from V and 4 bases from J, the junction kept 6 bases outside the gene matches. This CDR3 contains 14 residues. The germline CDR1 and CDR2 sequences are MNHEY and SVGEGT. The assay was immunoSEQ multiplex PCR, and TCRdb's table has in-frame clones only and misses some. In the table there are approximately 220,000 clones, about nine tenths of which are singletons. The rearrangement uses TRBV6-2 or TRBV6-3 and TRBJ1-1; TRBD1 aligns across 9 bases. The sample taken for sequencing was PBMCs or T cells enriched from blood (not recorded which). The clonotype comes from a woman in her thirties or forties with acute COVID-19. In nucleotides, the CDR3 is TGTGCCAGCAGCCGGGACAGGGTACTCACTGAAGCTTTCTTT. As protein: CASSRDRVLTEAFF.